The clone carrying this T cell receptor beta chain was observed a handful of times. This sample is drawn from a study of molecular identifiers for immune sequencing clone quantification. On the study more broadly: Replicate experiments divided RNA from roughly 20,000 or 100,000 naive CD8 cells into five parts and sequenced four.

A CD8+CD4-CCR7+CD45RA+ gate was used to sort naive CD8 T cells. V was cut by 5 bases and J by 5 bases, with 30 bases left in between. CDR3 length equals 20 residues. Germline V gene lookup returns CDR1 SGHVS and CDR2 FNYEAQ. TCRdb independently ran MiXCR on the PCR reads; one entry per CDR3 protein. The sample includes 600,000 to 650,000 distinct CDR3 sequences, nearly 20% of them seen just once. The J gene is TRBJ2-2, the V gene TRBV7-6; possibly TRBD1 for D (7 bases). This clonotype was obtained from a human donor in good health. Some libraries in this study had Jurkat cell RNA spiked in. The sequencing sample was made of naive CD8+ T cells from blood, with Jurkat cell RNA spiked in. Subset meaning: FACS-sorted CD8+CD4-CCR7+CD45RA+ naive T cells. The CDR3 DNA is TGTGCCAGCAGCCGCCCGCTCGGTAGCTCCGGACAGGAGGGAACCGGGGAGCTGTTTTTT. Protein sequence: CASSRPLGSSGQEGTGELFF.